This is a list of T cell receptor beta chains from one sample in a study of cytomegalovirus exposure and HLA in healthy donors. Using immunoSEQ multiplex PCR, the repertoire was profiled, and TCRdb retains in-frame clones only, with some absent. The repertoire holds under 150,000 clones, about 84% seen once, with about 6.8% in the top ten. Sequenced material: PBMCs. The receptors here all came from a woman in her 40s in good health and CMV-seropositive. Each CDR3 is given with its conserved first and last residue. A D gene is named only where the DNA matches it firmly. Where a row states a size, it is once, few, many or the class of an expanded clone; other rows omit it.

V gene,clone size,J gene,CDR3 length,D gene,CDR3 DNA,CDR3 protein
TRBV6-4,NA,TRBJ1-5,13,NA,TGTGCCAGCAGCCGGGGGGCAGATCAGCCCCAGCATTTT,CASSRGADQPQHF
TRBV7-8,NA,TRBJ2-5,13,TRBD2,TGTGCCAGCACCCTGGGGGGGAGCGAGACCCAGTACTTC,CASTLGGSETQYF
TRBV5-4,NA,TRBJ2-3,16,NA,TGTGCCAGCAGCCAATTGGACAGCGCTAGCACAGATACGCAGTATTTT,CASSQLDSASTDTQYF
TRBV2,NA,TRBJ1-1,14,NA,TGTGCCAGCTATTGGCAGGCGAGGAACACTGAAGCTTTCTTT,CASYWQARNTEAFF
TRBV28,NA,TRBJ2-5,13,NA,TGTGCCAGCAGTTTACTACAGCAAGAGACCCAGTACTTC,CASSLLQQETQYF
TRBV6-1,NA,TRBJ2-5,13,TRBD2,TGTGCCAGCAAGCTTTCGGGGGGAGAGACCCAGTACTTC,CASKLSGGETQYF
TRBV21-1,few,TRBJ2-3,15,NA,TGTGCCAGCAGCAAGCGGACAGGGGGCACAGATACGCAGTATTTT,CASSKRTGGTDTQYF
TRBV5-1,NA,TRBJ2-1,15,NA,TGCGCCAGCAGCCTGGTAGAGGGGGGGGACAATGAGCAGTTCTTC,CASSLVEGGDNEQFF
TRBV4-1,NA,TRBJ2-5,15,TRBD2,TGCGCCAGCAGCCAAGGGGGGGGAGGGCGGGAGACCCAGTACTTC,CASSQGGGGRETQYF
TRBV6-1,NA,TRBJ2-5,15,NA,TGTGCCAGCCGCGGATTACAGGGAGGGGAAGAGACCCAGTACTTC,CASRGLQGGEETQYF
TRBV5-1,NA,TRBJ2-1,16,TRBD1,TGCGCCAGCAGCGCCTCAGGGGGCCCTAGCCGAGGTGAGCAGTTCTTC,CASSASGGPSRGEQFF
TRBV5-4,NA,TRBJ1-2,15,TRBD1,TGTGCCAGCAGCTTGGCGCGAGGGGGCACGGGTGGCTACACCTTC,CASSLARGGTGGYTF
TRBV29-1,once,TRBJ1-1,12,NA,TGCAGCGTGACAGGAGTGAACACTGAAGCTTTCTTT,CSVTGVNTEAFF
TRBV7-3,NA,TRBJ1-2,14,NA,TGTGCCAGCAGCTTAACCGACAGTAACTATGGCTACACCTTC,CASSLTDSNYGYTF
TRBV28,NA,TRBJ2-1,16,NA,TGTGCCAGCAGTTCCCCCTCGGGGAGCTCCTACAATGAGCAGTTCTTC,CASSSPSGSSYNEQFF
TRBV5-1,NA,TRBJ2-3,15,TRBD2,TGCGCCAGCAAGGCGGGAGGAAGTGTGGCCGCTACGCAGTATTTT,CASKAGGSVAATQYF
TRBV5-1,NA,TRBJ2-5,16,NA,TGCGCCAGCAGCCCCAATCCGGCAGGCAACCAAGAGACCCAGTACTTC,CASSPNPAGNQETQYF
TRBV4-2,NA,TRBJ2-3,15,TRBD1,TGTGCCAGCAGCCACCCAGGGACAGAAACAGATACGCAGTATTTT,CASSHPGTETDTQYF
TRBV5-1,NA,TRBJ2-3,16,NA,TGCGCCAGCAGCCCGGACTGGCTACGGAGCACAGATACGCAGTATTTT,CASSPDWLRSTDTQYF
TRBV18,few,TRBJ2-2,18,TRBD2,TGTGCCAGCTCACCACGGCCTACGGGAGGGCCGGACACCGGGGAGCTGTTTTTT,CASSPRPTGGPDTGELFF
TRBV6-5,NA,TRBJ2-1,12,NA,TGTGCCAGCAGTTACTTTTCGGGAGATGCGGTCTTC,CASSYFSGDAVF
TRBV19,NA,TRBJ2-1,12,NA,TGTGCCAGTATCAACCCAGGGGGGCATTGGTTCTTC,CASINPGGHWFF
TRBV28,NA,TRBJ2-7,13,TRBD1,TGTGCCAGCGTGGACAGGGTCCCTCTCGAGCAGTACTTC,CASVDRVPLEQYF
TRBV7-9,NA,TRBJ1-1,11,NA,TGTGCCAGCAGCTGGGCCGCTGAAGCTTTCTTT,CASSWAAEAFF
TRBV27,NA,TRBJ2-7,15,NA,TGTGCCAGCAGTTTCGGACTCGACACCCGGTACGAGCAGTACTTC,CASSFGLDTRYEQYF
TRBV6-6,NA,TRBJ2-2,15,NA,TGTGCCAGCAGTGGGACAATTCACGGCACCGGGGAGCTGTTTTTT,CASSGTIHGTGELFF
TRBV7-9,once,TRBJ2-1,15,TRBD2,TGTGCCAGCAGCTTAGAGCGGACTAGCGTGAATGAGCAGTTCTTC,CASSLERTSVNEQFF
TRBV5-4,NA,TRBJ2-1,13,NA,TGTGCCAGCAGCTTCAGGGCGGTCAATGAGCAGTTCTTC,CASSFRAVNEQFF
TRBV5-1,once,TRBJ2-7,12,NA,TGCGCCAGCAGCGTTAGCTCCTACGAGCAGTACTTC,CASSVSSYEQYF
TRBV27,few,TRBJ1-1,13,TRBD1,TGTGCCAGCAGTTGGGACAGGAACACTGAAGCTTTCTTT,CASSWDRNTEAFF
TRBV10-3,NA,TRBJ2-7,13,TRBD2,TGTGCCACACTTCCGGGACTAGGTTATGAGCAGTACTTC,CATLPGLGYEQYF
TRBV28,NA,TRBJ1-1,14,TRBD1,TGTGCCAGCAGATTTCACAGGGGGGGCACTGAAGCTTTCTTT,CASRFHRGGTEAFF
TRBV18,NA,TRBJ2-1,14,TRBD2,TGTGCCAGCTCTCCCCAGCGGGAGGTCGATGAGCAGTTCTTC,CASSPQREVDEQFF
TRBV19,NA,TRBJ1-1,13,NA,TGTGCCAGTAGTGGGGCCTTAATGACTGAAGCTTTCTTT,CASSGALMTEAFF
TRBV15,NA,TRBJ2-1,19,TRBD2,TGTGCCACCAGGGAAGTCTTTGGTAGAGCGGGAGGATCGTACAATGAGCAGTTCTTC,CATREVFGRAGGSYNEQFF
TRBV9,NA,TRBJ2-7,16,TRBD1,TGTGCCAGCAGCGTAGGCCCAGCCGGACAGGTCTACGAGCAGTACTTC,CASSVGPAGQVYEQYF
TRBV5-6,NA,TRBJ2-3,16,TRBD2,TGTGCCAGCAGCTTGCGGCTAGCGGGAGGTTTAGATACGCAGTATTTT,CASSLRLAGGLDTQYF
TRBV28,NA,TRBJ1-1,12,NA,TGTGCCACCCGAGTCCTGAACACTGAAGCTTTCTTT,CATRVLNTEAFF
TRBV18,NA,TRBJ2-1,12,TRBD1,TGTGCCAGCTCACGACAGGGTAATGAGCAGTTCTTC,CASSRQGNEQFF
TRBV7-9,NA,TRBJ2-1,15,TRBD1,TGTGCCAGCAGCTCAACGGGACAGCCCCCCAATGAGCAGTTCTTC,CASSSTGQPPNEQFF
TRBV13,few,TRBJ2-1,16,NA,TGTGCCAGCAGCTCCCTGGACTACACAAGTTACAATGAGCAGTTCTTC,CASSSLDYTSYNEQFF
TRBV19,few,TRBJ2-3,14,NA,TGTGCCAGTAGTATAGTTAGAGCGGACGGTACGCAGTATTTT,CASSIVRADGTQYF
TRBV15,few,TRBJ1-3,13,NA,TGTGCCACCGCAAGCGAGCCTGGAAACACCATATATTTT,CATASEPGNTIYF
TRBV7-9,NA,TRBJ2-3,15,TRBD2,TGTGCCAGCAGCCGACTAGCGGGAGGACGGGATACGCAGTATTTT,CASSRLAGGRDTQYF
TRBV4-1,NA,TRBJ1-4,14,NA,TGCGCCAGCAGCCAAAACACAGGGAATGAAAAACTGTTTTTT,CASSQNTGNEKLFF
TRBV18,NA,TRBJ1-1,13,TRBD1,TGTGCCAGCTCGGGACAGGTGAACACTGAAGCTTTCTTT,CASSGQVNTEAFF
TRBV23-1,NA,TRBJ1-5,17,NA,TGCGCCAGCAGTCACCGGACAGTCCGTCCTAGCAATCAGCCCCAGCATTTT,CASSHRTVRPSNQPQHF
TRBV6-5,few,TRBJ2-2,12,TRBD1,TGTGCCAGCAGGACAGGGACCGGGGAGCTGTTTTTT,CASRTGTGELFF
TRBV27,NA,TRBJ1-4,15,NA,TGTGCCAGCAGTGTCTCCAGGGGCTATAATGAAAAACTGTTTTTT,CASSVSRGYNEKLFF
TRBV27,few,TRBJ2-3,14,TRBD2,TGTGCCAGCAGTTTAAAGCGGGGTACAGATACGCAGTATTTT,CASSLKRGTDTQYF
TRBV5-5,NA,TRBJ1-5,14,NA,TGTGCCAGCAGCCTCCAGGGTCCCTCCCAGCCCCAGCATTTT,CASSLQGPSQPQHF
TRBV11-2,NA,TRBJ2-7,15,TRBD1,TGTGCCAGCAGCTTAACGACAGGGGATGCCGACGAGCAGTACTTC,CASSLTTGDADEQYF